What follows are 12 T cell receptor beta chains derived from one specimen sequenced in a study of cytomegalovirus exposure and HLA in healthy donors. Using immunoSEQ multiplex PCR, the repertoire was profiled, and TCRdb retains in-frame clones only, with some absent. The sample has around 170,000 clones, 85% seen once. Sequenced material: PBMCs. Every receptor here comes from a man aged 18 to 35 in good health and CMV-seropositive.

The CDR3 here is CASGVPGRALYDEQYF. The DNA of the CDR3 is TGTGCCAGCGGAGTCCCCGGGAGGGCACTTTACGACGAGCAGTACTTC. The chain uses TRBV28 and TRBJ2-7, with 8 bases that match TRBD2. Germline lookup yields CDR1 MDHEN and CDR2 SYDVKM. The CDR3 is made up of 16 amino acids. J was trimmed by 5 bases and V by 8 bases; bases with no gene match: 17.

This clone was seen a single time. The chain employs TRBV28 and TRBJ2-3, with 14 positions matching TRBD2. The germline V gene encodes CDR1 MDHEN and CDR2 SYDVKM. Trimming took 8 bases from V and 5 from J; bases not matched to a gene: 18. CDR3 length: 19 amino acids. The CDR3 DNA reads TGTGCCAGCCATAGGACGGCTCTGACTAGCGGGGGGGCGCAAGATACGCAGTATTTT. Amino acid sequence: CASHRTALTSGGAQDTQYF. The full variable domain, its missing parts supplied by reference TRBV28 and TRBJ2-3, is DVKVTQSSRYLVKRTGEKVFLECVQDMDHENMFWYRQDPGLGLRLIYFSYDVKMKEKGDIPEGYSVSREKKERFSLILESASTNQTSMYLCASHRTALTSGGAQDTQYFGPGTRLTVL.

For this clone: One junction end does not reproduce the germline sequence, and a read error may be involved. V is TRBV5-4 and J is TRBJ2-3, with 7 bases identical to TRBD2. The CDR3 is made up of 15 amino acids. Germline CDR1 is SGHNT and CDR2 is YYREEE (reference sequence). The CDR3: CASTLRGGSIDTQYF. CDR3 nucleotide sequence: TGTGCCAGCACCTTGCGAGGCGGGAGCATAGATACGCAGTATTTT.

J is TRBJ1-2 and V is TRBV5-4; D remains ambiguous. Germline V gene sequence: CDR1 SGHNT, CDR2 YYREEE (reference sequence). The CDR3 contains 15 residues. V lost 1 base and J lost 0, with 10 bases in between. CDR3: CASSLRTEANYGYTF. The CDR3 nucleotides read TGTGCCAGCAGCTTGAGAACAGAAGCTAACTATGGCTACACCTTC. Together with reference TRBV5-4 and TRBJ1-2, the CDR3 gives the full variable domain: ETGVTQSPTHLIKTRGQQVTLRCSSQSGHNTVSWYQQALGQGPQFIFQYYREEENGRGNFPPRFSGLQFPNYSSELNVNALELDDSALYLCASSLRTEANYGYTFGSGTRLTVV.

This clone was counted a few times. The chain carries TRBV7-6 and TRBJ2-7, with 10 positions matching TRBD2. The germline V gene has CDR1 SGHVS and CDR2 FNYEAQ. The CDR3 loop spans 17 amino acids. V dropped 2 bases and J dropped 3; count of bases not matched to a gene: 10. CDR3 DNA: TGTGCCAGCAGCTTATCTTCCCCCAGCGGGGGGGACTACGAGCAGTACTTC. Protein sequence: CASSLSSPSGGDYEQYF.

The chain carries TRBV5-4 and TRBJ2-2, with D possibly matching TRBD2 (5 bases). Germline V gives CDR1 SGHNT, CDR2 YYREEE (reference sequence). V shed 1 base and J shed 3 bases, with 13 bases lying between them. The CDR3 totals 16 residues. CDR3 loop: CASSLPPAGDTGELFF. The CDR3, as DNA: TGTGCCAGCAGCTTGCCTCCGGCCGGGGACACCGGGGAGCTGTTTTTT.

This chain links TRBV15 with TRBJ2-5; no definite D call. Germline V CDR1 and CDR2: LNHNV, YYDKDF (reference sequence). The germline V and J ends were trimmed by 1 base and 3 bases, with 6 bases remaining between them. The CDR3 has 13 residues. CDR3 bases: TGTGCCACCAGCAGAGTACTGGAAGAGACCCAGTACTTC. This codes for CATSRVLEETQYF.

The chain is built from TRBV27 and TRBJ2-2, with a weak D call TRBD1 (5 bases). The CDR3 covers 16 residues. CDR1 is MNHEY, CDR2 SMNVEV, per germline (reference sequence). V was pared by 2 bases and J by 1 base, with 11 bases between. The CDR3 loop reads CASSLKPTGNTGELFF. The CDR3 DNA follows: TGTGCCAGCAGTTTAAAACCAACAGGGAACACCGGGGAGCTGTTTTTT.

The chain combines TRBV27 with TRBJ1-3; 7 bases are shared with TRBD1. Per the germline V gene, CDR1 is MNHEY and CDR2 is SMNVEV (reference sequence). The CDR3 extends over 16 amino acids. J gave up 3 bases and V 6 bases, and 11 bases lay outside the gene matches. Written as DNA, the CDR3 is TGTGCCAGCAGCCCTGACAGGGAACTACTTGGAAACACCATATATTTT. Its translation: CASSPDRELLGNTIYF.

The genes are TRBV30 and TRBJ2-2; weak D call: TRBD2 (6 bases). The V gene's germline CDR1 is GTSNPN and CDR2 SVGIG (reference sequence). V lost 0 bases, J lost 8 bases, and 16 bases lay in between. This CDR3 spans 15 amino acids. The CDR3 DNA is TGTGCCTGGAGTGTACCCCCCGGGACTTCTGGGGAGCTGTTTTTT. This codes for CAWSVPPGTSGELFF.

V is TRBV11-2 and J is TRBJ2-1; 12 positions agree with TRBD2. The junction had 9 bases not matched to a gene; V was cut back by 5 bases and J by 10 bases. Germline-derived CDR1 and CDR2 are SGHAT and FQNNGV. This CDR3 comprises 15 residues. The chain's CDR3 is CASSKQTSGRLEQFF. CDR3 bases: TGTGCCAGCAGCAAGCAGACTAGCGGGAGACTGGAGCAGTTCTTC.

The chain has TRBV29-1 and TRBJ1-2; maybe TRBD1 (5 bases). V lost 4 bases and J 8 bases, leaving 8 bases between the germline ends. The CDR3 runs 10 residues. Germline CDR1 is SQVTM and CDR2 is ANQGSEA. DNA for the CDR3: TGCAGCGTTGTAGGGGAAGGCTACACCTTC. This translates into CSVVGEGYTF.